The source of this T cell receptor beta chain is a study of OX40 agonist ivuxolimab in advanced cancers. Overall study: Of the patients, three showed partial responses, one with hepatocellular carcinoma and two with cutaneous melanoma.

Profiled with immunoSEQ multiplex PCR; TCRdb holds only in-frame clones, not every one. Of around 50,000 clones detected, approximately 90% appear once; the ten largest clones hold about 12%. The germline CDR1 and CDR2 sequences are LNHDA and SQIVND (reference sequence). The CDR3 runs to 14 residues. V lost 8 bases to trimming and J lost 7 bases, with 17 bases between them. Sequenced here: CD4+ or CD8+ T cells sorted from blood, sampled in a trial of the OX40 agonist ivuxolimab. The genes are TRBV19 and TRBJ2-2, with D perhaps given as TRBD1 or TRBD2 (6 bases each). This clonotype was sampled from an adult with an advanced solid tumor such as melanoma, head and neck, liver or kidney cancer. This CDR3 reads CASRTAGGIGELFF. CDR3 DNA sequence: TGTGCCAGTCGGACAGCCGGAGGGATCGGGGAGCTGTTTTTT.